The clone carrying this T cell receptor beta chain was counted only a few times. This sample is drawn from a study of identical twins. Via MiXCR, TCRdb re-called the 5' RACE reads, giving one row per CDR3 protein. The repertoire holds some 1,700,000 distinct CDR3 sequences, with around a third as singletons. The source is a newborn girl in good health. Specimen: cord blood.

The CDR3 DNA reads TGTGCCAGCAGCACACTTGAGGTGTGGAATGAGCAGTTCTTC. Amino acid sequence: CASSTLEVWNEQFF. The gene calls are TRBV13 and TRBJ2-1; D call uncertain. This CDR3 spans 14 amino acids. CDR1 is PRHDT and CDR2 is FYEKMQ in the germline V gene (reference sequence). The ends were cut back, 5 bases at V and 7 bases at J, with 15 bases in the middle.